Each of the 4 T cell receptor beta chains below was sequenced from the same sample in a study of graft-versus-host responses after intestinal transplantation. Measured with immunoSEQ multiplex PCR; TCRdb has only the in-frame clones, and not every one. Of 20,000 to 25,000 clones in the sample, less than 60% were seen once. Sequenced here: alloreactive CD4+ T cells from a mixed lymphocyte reaction culture, sampled before intestinal transplant. Described subset: CFSE-low proliferating T cells sorted from roughly six-day pre-transplant mixed lymphocyte reaction (GvH or HvG direction). The receptors were sampled from a human patient who received an intestinal transplant.

The gene calls are TRBV5-1 and TRBJ2-3; TRBD2 matches at 8 bases. CDR1 and CDR2 from the germline V gene are SGHRS and YFSETQ. Trimming took 7 bases from V and 6 from J; bases not matched to a gene: 16. CDR3 length: 16 amino acids. The CDR3 loop reads CASSLTPGLERDTQYF. The DNA for the CDR3 is TGCGCCAGCTCTCTAACCCCGGGACTAGAGCGTGATACGCAGTATTTT.

This clone was observed a few times. This chain joins TRBV7-8 and TRBJ1-1, with a tentative D call TRBD1 (5 bases). Germline values: CDR1 SGHVS, CDR2 FQNEAQ. The length of the CDR3 is 14 residues. V was pared by 3 bases and J by 6 bases, with 14 bases between. In DNA form, the CDR3 reads TGTGCCAGCAGCTTTGTGAGGGACTGGGCTGAAGCTTTCTTT. Protein sequence: CASSFVRDWAEAFF. The whole variable domain, remainder taken from reference TRBV7-8 and TRBJ1-1, is GAGVSQSPRYKVAKRGQDVALRCDPISGHVSLFWYQQALGQGPEFLTYFQNEAQLDKSGLPSDRFFAERPEGSVSTLKIQRTQQEDSAVYLCASSFVRDWAEAFFGQGTRLTVV.

V and J are TRBV6-5 and TRBJ2-4, with 8 nucleotides matching TRBD1. V lost 0 bases and J lost 4; bases outside the gene matches: 2. This CDR3 region has 15 residues. Germline CDR1 MNHEY, CDR2 SVGAGI. CDR3 nucleotides: TGTGCCAGCAGTTACTCGACAGGGGTTAAAAACATTCAGTACTTC. Residues: CASSYSTGVKNIQYF.

The CDR3 sequence is CASSIQRLNTGELFF. The CDR3 nucleotides are TGTGCCAGTAGTATCCAACGACTGAACACCGGGGAGCTGTTTTTT. The chain couples TRBV19 to TRBJ2-2; D call uncertain. The V gene lost 3 bases and the J gene lost 1 base, with 9 bases spanning the gap. CDR1 is LNHDA and CDR2 is SQIVND in the germline V gene (reference sequence). The CDR3 covers 15 residues.